The 8 T cell receptor beta chains below all came from one sample that was sequenced in a study of blood T cell repertoires in COVID-19. The protocol was immunoSEQ multiplex PCR, while the TCRdb copy is restricted to in-frame clones and leaves out a portion. Among around 200,000 clones, roughly four fifths were seen once, and the ten largest hold roughly 7%. Material: peripheral blood. These receptors were collected from a human donor in a cohort sampled during active COVID-19.

The rearrangement uses TRBV5-1 and TRBJ2-7, with TRBD1 matching over 9 bases. J gave up 4 bases and V 7 bases, and 6 bases lay outside the gene matches. The CDR3 runs to 13 residues. Germline CDR1 is SGHRS and CDR2 is YFSETQ. CDR3 protein: CASSRDREYEQYF. The CDR3 nucleotides read TGCGCCAGCTCGAGGGACAGGGAATACGAGCAGTACTTC.

This sequence joins TRBV10-3 and TRBJ1-1, with D maybe TRBD1 (5 bases). The CDR3 spans 16 residues. The V gene's germline CDR1 is ENHRY and CDR2 SYGVKD. Between the trimmed V and J ends, which lost 6 bases and 0 bases, there was a span of 17 bases. The CDR3 DNA is TGTGCCATCAGAGCGGAACGGGGGACCCTGAACACTGAAGCTTTCTTT. Protein sequence: CAIRAERGTLNTEAFF.

This chain connects TRBV5-4 to TRBJ1-1; D possibly corresponds to TRBD1 (5 bases). The CDR3 loop spans 16 amino acids. The ends were cut back, 3 bases at V and 2 bases at J, with 17 bases in the middle. Germline CDR1 is SGHNT and CDR2 is YYREEE (reference sequence). The DNA for the CDR3 is TGTGCCAGCAGCTGGGGGGGGAGAATGGAAAACACTGAAGCTTTCTTT. It codes for CASSWGGRMENTEAFF. Drawing the rest from reference TRBV5-4 and TRBJ1-1, the complete variable domain is ETGVTQSPTHLIKTRGQQVTLRCSSQSGHNTVSWYQQALGQGPQFIFQYYREEENGRGNFPPRFSGLQFPNYSSELNVNALELDDSALYLCASSWGGRMENTEAFFGQGTRLTVV.

V and J are TRBV30 and TRBJ2-3; D remains unclear. V was shortened by 3 bases and J by 5 bases, with 12 bases between the two germline ends. The germline gives CDR1 GTSNPN, CDR2 SVGIG (reference sequence). The CDR3 runs to 13 residues. In nucleotides, the CDR3 is TGTGCCTGGAGCGGAGATCCTAGAGATACGCAGTATTTT. Translating gives CAWSGDPRDTQYF.

V and J are TRBV11-2 and TRBJ1-1; TRBD1 matches at 7 bases. CDR3 length equals 15 residues. Germline-derived CDR1 and CDR2 are SGHAT and FQNNGV. The J segment lost 6 bases and the V segment lost 4 bases, leaving 11 bases of the junction unmatched. The CDR3 sequence is CASSSRLSRGAEAFF. As DNA, the CDR3 is TGTGCCAGCAGCTCCCGACTGAGCAGGGGGGCTGAAGCTTTCTTT.

This chain's CDR3 is CASSISGADSPLHF. The CDR3 bases are TGTGCCAGTAGTATATCAGGAGCGGACTCACCCCTCCACTTT. The chain employs TRBV19 and TRBJ1-6; no clear D. Germline V gene lookup returns CDR1 LNHDA and CDR2 SQIVND (reference sequence). CDR3 length: 14 residues. V was clipped by 2 bases and J by 10 bases, with 12 bases between them.

The rearrangement joins TRBV7-3 to TRBJ2-1, with 9 bases that match TRBD2. Trimming cost V 1 base and J 3 bases; bases outside gene matches: 4. The CDR3 contains 16 residues. CDR1 is SGHTA, CDR2 FQGTGA, per germline. The CDR3 DNA is TGTGCCAGCAGCTTAAGAAAGCGGGGGGACTACAATGAGCAGTTCTTC. Translation gives CASSLRKRGDYNEQFF. The whole variable domain, filled in from reference TRBV7-3 and TRBJ2-1, reads GAGVSQTPSNKVTEKGKYVELRCDPISGHTALYWYRQSLGQGPEFLIYFQGTGAADDSGLPNDRFFAVRPEGSVSTLKIQRTERGDSAVYLCASSLRKRGDYNEQFFGPGTRLTVL.

This clone was seen only once. The CDR3 reads CASSSGQHRDTQYF. In nucleotides, the CDR3 is TGCGCCAGCAGCTCGGGACAGCACAGAGATACGCAGTATTTT. This chain links TRBV5-1 with TRBJ2-3, with 7 bases matching TRBD1. The CDR3 is made up of 14 amino acids. V dropped 3 bases and J dropped 5; count of bases not matched to a gene: 6. Germline CDR1 and CDR2: SGHRS and YFSETQ.